This T cell receptor (beta chain) was obtained from a study of blood T cell repertoires in COVID-19 (dated by TCRdb to 2018 to 2020). A note on the overall study: Collaborator samples came from the United States, Italy and Spain and covered acute and convalescent phases of COVID-19. The material from the prospective study consisted of cDNA or gDNA derived from T cells, B-cell-depleted T cells, or PBMCs. The dataset comprised deeply sampled blood TCRbeta repertoires from subjects exposed to, actively infected with, or recovered from COVID-19. A freely available public database, intended as a resource for researchers studying the immune response to SARS-CoV-2, is where the repertoires were released. The samples were drawn from the first 160 participants of the ongoing ImmuneRACE study and from some 1,300 subjects provided by 6 global collaborators. A de-identified subject ID, COVID-19 status, age in years and sex were almost always included in the sample metadata. Where available, HLA class I and class II types were obtained from metadata supplied by the sample provider rather than from assay-based typing.

Participants in the prospective study were aged about 18 to 90 years, lived in 20 to 30 United States geographic areas, and enrolled through a virtual design. In the prospective study, participants were assigned to cohorts based on the clinical history participants reported in a screening survey and a study questionnaire. For ImmuneRACE Cohort 3, a participant was defined as recovered based on two consecutive negative NP/OP PCR tests, clearance by a healthcare professional, or resolution of symptoms. Mobile phlebotomists in the prospective study collected whole blood, serum and a nasopharyngeal or oropharyngeal swab from every participant. Additional blood draws and questionnaires over an approximately 2-month period could optionally be provided by prospective study participants. Before DNA extraction, prospective study blood samples were shipped either frozen or at room temperature. The paper as a whole reports these results and caveats: The quantity of clinical and demographic metadata differed by source and by participant and was supplied without curation.

There are 19 amino acids in the CDR3, from cysteine to phenylalanine inclusive. The only DNA kept is the CDR3, 57 bases in frame from the first base. V is reduced by 0 bases and J by 2 bases, leaving a spacing of 24 bases between them. Via the germline V gene, CDR1 is SGHTS and CDR2 YDEGEE. TCRbeta CDR3 regions were amplified from genomic DNA by means of the immunoSEQ Assay, a bias-controlled multiplex PCR. The authors' analysis ran thus. Nucleated cell counts per sample were estimated from amplification of reference gene primers within the assay. Sequence reads were collapsed and filtered to measure the absolute abundance of every unique TCRbeta CDR3 rearrangement. For each sample, productive Simpson clonality was calculated as the square root of Simpson's diversity index over productive rearrangements. This is the immuneACCESS table as TCRdb keeps it, with only in-frame sequences that have V and J called. A part of the clones is gone; compared with another copy, unresolved V genes explain less than half, and the rest is unexplained. D and trimming come from the DNA, and the V and J calls and clone size come from that table. The sample contains approximately 230,000 clones, about nine tenths of them found a single time. Clones ranked in the top ten supply 1.5% to 2% of the sample.

To note about this clone: There is no known antigen for this receptor. Qualities for individual bases were not recorded, and no much larger clone is one base off.

The rearranged chain carries TRBV5-8 and TRBJ2-7; TRBD2 is perhaps the D gene, given 5 matching bases. The sample taken for sequencing was PBMCs or T cells enriched from blood (not recorded which). The source of this sequence is a man aged 35 to 55 who had recovered from COVID-19. The CDR3 sequence is CASSLEESSNLRLPYEQYF. The DNA sequence reads TGTGCCAGCAGCTTGGAGGAGTCTAGCAACCTTAGACTTCCCTACGAGCAGTACTTC.